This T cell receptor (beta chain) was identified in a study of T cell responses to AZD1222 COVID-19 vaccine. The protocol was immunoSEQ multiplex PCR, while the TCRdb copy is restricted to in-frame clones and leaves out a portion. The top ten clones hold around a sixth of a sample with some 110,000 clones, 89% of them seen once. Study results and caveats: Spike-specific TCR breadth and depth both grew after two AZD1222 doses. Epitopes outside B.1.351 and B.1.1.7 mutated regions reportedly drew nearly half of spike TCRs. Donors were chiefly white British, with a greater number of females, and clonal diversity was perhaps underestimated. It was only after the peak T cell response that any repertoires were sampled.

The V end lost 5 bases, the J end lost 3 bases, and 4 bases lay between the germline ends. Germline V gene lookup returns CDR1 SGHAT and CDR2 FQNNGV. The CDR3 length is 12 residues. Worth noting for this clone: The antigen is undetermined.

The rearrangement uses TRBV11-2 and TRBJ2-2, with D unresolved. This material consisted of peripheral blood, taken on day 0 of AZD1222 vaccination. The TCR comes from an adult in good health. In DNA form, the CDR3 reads TGTGCCAGCAGCCGATACACCGGGGAGCTGTTTTTT. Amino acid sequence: CASSRYTGELFF.